The 23 T cell receptor beta chains in this list originate from one sample, sequenced in a study of low-dose radiotherapy and immunotherapy resistance in tumors. cDNA synthesis used a TRAV/TRBV-specific primer set for both chains. For amplifying TCRs, the PCR ran for 20 to 25 cycles with Phusion, which was used together with a constant-region primer and the adapter on the V primers. Using its own MiXCR run on the reads, TCRdb lists one record per CDR3 protein. The table lists tens of thousands of distinct CDR3 sequences, 15% to 20% of them singletons. Regarding time point: before trial treatment. Sequenced material: PBMCs, taken before treatment. The receptors shown here come from a male donor with prostate cancer.

This clonotype was recorded at least ten times. The chain carries TRBV5-1 and TRBJ2-7, with 9 bases fitting TRBD1. The germline V gene has CDR1 SGHRS and CDR2 YFSETQ. This CDR3 is built from 14 residues. Trimming took 3 bases from V and 3 from J; bases not matched to a gene: 4. CDR3 bases: TGCGCCAGCAGCTCACAGGGGGCCCTCTACGAGCAGTACTTC. Amino acid sequence: CASSSQGALYEQYF.

This clonotype came up many times. The chain carries TRBV20-1 and TRBJ1-1; no reliable D call. The V end lost 1 base, the J end lost 4 bases, and 10 bases lay between the germline ends. The CDR3 has 13 residues. The germline V gene encodes CDR1 DFQATT and CDR2 SNEGSKA (reference sequence). CDR3 bases: TGCAGTGCTAGAGTCCCGGGCTTCACTGAAGCTTTCTTT. As protein: CSARVPGFTEAFF.

Comments on this clonotype: Since a far larger clone is one base different, this is likely a read error. V gene TRBV5-3 combines with J gene TRBJ2-5; 8 bases match TRBD2. TRBV5-3 is an ORF, and what it does is uncertain. The CDR3 spans 15 residues. In DNA, the CDR3 is TGTGTCAGCAGCTTAGGAAGCGGGGGAGAAGAGACCCAGTACTTC. It codes for CVSSLGSGGEETQYF.

The sample holds many counts of this clonotype. This chain uses TRBV7-2 with TRBJ2-5; 8 bases are a match to TRBD2. CDR3 size: 14 residues. Germline CDR1 SGHTA, CDR2 FQGNSA. V was clipped by 5 bases and J by 6 bases; unmatched bases: 8. This chain's CDR3 is CASSSGLAQQTQYF. CDR3 sequence (DNA): TGTGCCAGCAGCAGCGGACTAGCACAGCAGACCCAGTACTTC. The variable domain in full, with the rest retrieved from reference TRBV7-2 and TRBJ2-5, is GAGVSQSPSNKVTEKGKDVELRCDPISGHTALYWYRQSLGQGLEFLIYFQGNSAPDKSGLPSDRFSAERTGGSVSTLTIQRTQQEDSAVYLCASSSGLAQQTQYFGPGTRLLVL.

The V call is TRBV20-1, the J call TRBJ2-3; TRBD2 aligns across 15 bases. The V segment lost 6 bases and the J segment 3 bases; nucleotides outside the gene matches: 7. CDR3 length: 16 residues. The germline gives CDR1 DFQATT, CDR2 SNEGSKA (reference sequence). The CDR3 sequence is CSANNGLAGGTDTQYF. The CDR3 DNA reads TGCAGTGCAAACAATGGACTAGCGGGGGGGACAGATACGCAGTATTTT.

The V call is TRBV7-9, the J call TRBJ1-2; tentatively, D is TRBD1 (6 bases). The germline V gene encodes CDR1 SEHNR and CDR2 FQNEAQ (reference sequence). V lost 10 bases and J lost 4, with 16 bases in between. The CDR3 has 13 amino acids. The CDR3 sequence: CATAQGGSYGYTF. The CDR3 DNA is TGTGCCACAGCACAGGGAGGGTCCTATGGCTACACCTTC.

This clonotype occurred many times. The rearrangement uses TRBV13 and TRBJ1-3; possible D gene TRBD1, 6 bases. V was pared by 3 bases and J by 0 bases, with 21 bases between. Germline CDR1 PRHDT, CDR2 FYEKMQ (reference sequence). This CDR3 comprises 19 residues. CDR3 residues: CASSFRDISREFSGNTIYF. In DNA form, the CDR3 reads TGTGCCAGCAGCTTTAGGGACATATCTCGGGAGTTCTCTGGAAACACCATATATTTT.

This clonotype was counted between two and nine times. The rearrangement uses TRBV21-1 and TRBJ2-7; TRBD1, as called in the table, went unchecked against the DNA. TRBV21-1 is an annotated pseudogene. The CDR3 is 16 amino acids. The CDR3 loop is CASSKEDRGHSYEQYF. In nucleotides, the CDR3 is TGTGCCAGCAGCAAAGAAGACAGGGGGCATTCCTACGAGCAGTACTTC.

This clonotype was recorded many times. The rearrangement links TRBV7-2 to TRBJ1-4; D remains unclear. The germline V gene encodes CDR1 SGHTA and CDR2 FQGNSA. V gave up 5 bases and J gave up 7 bases, with 11 bases separating them. The CDR3 covers 13 residues. This CDR3 is CASSPDGSEKLFF. Here the CDR3 DNA reads TGTGCCAGCAGCCCGGACGGGAGTGAAAAACTGTTTTTT.

This clonotype was found many times. The V call is TRBV4-1, the J call TRBJ1-5, with 9 nucleotides matching TRBD1. The CDR3 spans 17 residues. V shed 1 base and J 6 bases; nucleotides not matched to a gene: 10. Germline CDR1 and CDR2: MGHRA and YSYEKL. Here the CDR3 reads CASSQAWPRTGAQPQHF. The CDR3 nucleotides are TGCGCCAGCAGCCAAGCGTGGCCGAGGACAGGGGCTCAGCCCCAGCATTTT.

This clonotype was seen at least ten times. This may be a read error: a much more frequent sequence differs by one nucleotide. The V gene is TRBV2, the J gene TRBJ2-3; D ambiguous. Germline assignment: CDR1 SNHLY and CDR2 FYNNEI. The CDR3 consists of 11 residues. V was shortened by 6 bases and J by 2 bases, with 3 bases between the two germline ends. The CDR3 sequence is CASRATDTQYF. The CDR3 bases are TGTGCCAGCAGAGCCACAGATACGCAGTATTTT.

This clonotype was observed at least ten times. The rearrangement joins TRBV15 to TRBJ1-2; no clear D. This CDR3 region has 13 residues. Germline assignment: CDR1 LNHNV and CDR2 YYDKDF (reference sequence). V was shortened by 0 bases and J by 8 bases, with 10 bases between the two germline ends. CDR3 in DNA: TGTGCCACCAGCAGAGAGCGGACCAGGGGCTACACCTTC. Residues: CATSRERTRGYTF.

This clonotype was counted only a few times. The chain links TRBV5-1 to TRBJ2-3; D unresolved. The CDR3 spans 16 residues. The ends were cut back, 0 bases at V and 1 base at J, with 12 bases in the middle. Germline-derived CDR1 and CDR2 are SGHRS and YFSETQ. The CDR3 DNA sequence: TGCGCCAGCAGCTTGGGTACAAATCAGGGCACAGATACGCAGTATTTT. This codes for CASSLGTNQGTDTQYF.

The chain links TRBV7-2 to TRBJ2-2; the D is unclear. V lost 5 bases and J 0 bases, leaving 10 bases between the germline ends. The CDR3 contains 15 residues. Per the germline V gene, CDR1 is SGHTA and CDR2 is FQGNSA. The CDR3 spells CASSPVFTNTGELFF. Here the CDR3 DNA reads TGTGCCAGCAGCCCCGTTTTTACGAACACCGGGGAGCTGTTTTTT. Together with reference TRBV7-2 and TRBJ2-2, the CDR3 gives the full variable domain: GAGVSQSPSNKVTEKGKDVELRCDPISGHTALYWYRQSLGQGLEFLIYFQGNSAPDKSGLPSDRFSAERTGGSVSTLTIQRTQQEDSAVYLCASSPVFTNTGELFFGEGSRLTVL.

This clonotype was counted only a few times. The chain is built from TRBV27 and TRBJ2-7; TRBD2 matches at 9 bases. After removal of 5 bases from V and 2 bases from J, the junction contained 4 bases not matched to a gene. CDR3 length: 14 amino acids. Germline V gene sequence: CDR1 MNHEY, CDR2 SMNVEV (reference sequence). CDR3 sequence (DNA): TGTGCCAGCAGTAGCGGGGGGCCCCCCTACGAGCAGTACTTC. Its protein product is CASSSGGPPYEQYF.

This clonotype was seen many times. The chain combines TRBV18 with TRBJ2-7, with TRBD1 matching over 8 bases. The CDR3 covers 15 residues. J was trimmed by 6 bases and V by 3 bases; bases with no gene match: 10. From germline, CDR1 is KGHSH and CDR2 LQKENI. The CDR3 DNA is TGTGCCAGCTCACCGCCGGCCAGGGGGCTAGGCGAGCAGTACTTC. Translating it yields CASSPPARGLGEQYF. Complete variable domain (other parts from reference TRBV18 and TRBJ2-7): NAGVMQNPRHLVRRRGQEARLRCSPMKGHSHVYWYRQLPEEGLKFMVYLQKENIIDESGMPKERFSAEFPKEGPSILRIQQVVRGDSAAYFCASSPPARGLGEQYFGPGTRLTVT.

There are many counts of this clonotype. The genes are TRBV11-2 and TRBJ2-5; 9 bases agree with TRBD2. The junction had 12 bases not matched to a gene; V was cut back by 7 bases and J by 6 bases. The CDR3 has 15 residues. Germline CDR1 is SGHAT and CDR2 is FQNNGV. CDR3 in amino acids: CASTLGAGGRQTQYF. CDR3 coding DNA: TGTGCCAGCACCCTAGGGGCGGGGGGGCGGCAGACCCAGTACTTC.

The gene calls are TRBV29-1 and TRBJ2-2, with 16 nucleotides matching TRBD2. The germline CDR1 and CDR2 sequences are SQVTM and ANQGSEA. Losses at the gene ends were 7 bases for V and 4 bases for J; bases not matched to a gene: 6. The CDR3 covers 16 residues. In DNA, the CDR3 is TGCAGCGCAGGGGGACTAGCGGGGGGGGGCACCGGGGAGCTGTTTTTT. Its translation is CSAGGLAGGGTGELFF.

This clonotype has ten or more counts. The chain employs TRBV5-1 and TRBJ2-7; D is unresolved. Per the germline V gene, CDR1 is SGHRS and CDR2 is YFSETQ. Trimming stripped 3 bases from V and 0 bases from J, with 13 bases between. CDR3 size: 15 residues. The CDR3 region is CASSSGHPSSYEQYF. The CDR3 DNA sequence: TGCGCCAGCAGCTCCGGGCACCCGAGCTCCTACGAGCAGTACTTC.

The table lists this clonotype with many counts. The gene calls are TRBV10-3 and TRBJ1-4; D is perhaps TRBD1 (5 bases). The CDR3 is 14 amino acids. The V gene lost 10 bases and the J gene lost 4 bases, with 16 bases spanning the gap. The germline CDR1 and CDR2 sequences are ENHRY and SYGVKD. The CDR3 region has the DNA TGTGCCACCCGGGGCAGCCAGAATAATGAAAAACTGTTTTTT. This translates into CATRGSQNNEKLFF.

In regard to this clonotype: Only one base separates this from a far larger clonotype, so it likely reflects a read error. This chain uses TRBV7-6 with TRBJ2-3, with D possibly being TRBD1 (6 bases). The CDR3 loop spans 15 amino acids. Germline V gene sequence: CDR1 SGHVS, CDR2 FNYEAQ. CDR3 coding DNA: TGTGCCACCAGCTCCGACAGGAGATACACAGATACGCAGTATTTT. It is translated as CATSSDRRYTDTQYF.

This clonotype has at least ten counts. The chain couples TRBV5-1 to TRBJ1-2, with D perhaps matching TRBD1 (6 bases). The germline V gene encodes CDR1 SGHRS and CDR2 YFSETQ. There are 15 residues in the CDR3. Trimming removed 2 bases at V and 4 bases at J, with 15 bases between. CDR3: CASSFPGGETYGYTF. In DNA form, the CDR3 reads TGCGCCAGCAGCTTTCCGGGGGGCGAAACCTATGGCTACACCTTC.

This clonotype was counted between two and nine times. The V gene is TRBV5-4, the J gene TRBJ1-6, with a weak D call TRBD1 (5 bases). Trimming removed 3 bases from V and 13 bases from J, with 17 bases in between. Germline-derived CDR1 and CDR2 are SGHNT and YYREEE (reference sequence). This CDR3 has 14 residues. The CDR3 bases are TGTGCCAGCAGCTCCACAAACCAGGGTTCCCCCCTCCACTTT. Translating gives CASSSTNQGSPLHF.